Below are 28 T cell receptor beta chains sequenced from a single sample in a study of T cells in Graves' hyperthyroidism and ophthalmopathy. TCR beta CDR3 regions were amplified from RNA transcripts. HTBI primers were employed in a first-round RT-PCR of the TCR CDR3. TCRdb called the multiplex PCR reads again in MiXCR, with one record for every CDR3 protein. This table has around 350,000 distinct CDR3 sequences, approximately 18% appearing once. The sample was blood. The source of these receptors is a woman in her 30s with Graves' hyperthyroidism that later progressed to Graves' ophthalmopathy.

This clonotype was detected ten times or more. The genes are TRBV18 and TRBJ1-4; D is unresolved. Germline V lookup: CDR1 KGHSH, CDR2 LQKENI. The CDR3 covers 14 residues. V was cut by 4 bases and J by 2 bases, with 8 bases left in between. The CDR3 coding sequence is TGTGCCAGCTCACGGGAGAGGACTAATGAAAAACTGTTTTTT. As protein: CASSRERTNEKLFF. Variable domain in full (rest from reference TRBV18 and TRBJ1-4): NAGVMQNPRHLVRRRGQEARLRCSPMKGHSHVYWYRQLPEEGLKFMVYLQKENIIDESGMPKERFSAEFPKEGPSILRIQQVVRGDSAAYFCASSRERTNEKLFFGSGTQLSVL.

This clonotype was detected ten times or more. V is TRBV11-2 and J is TRBJ2-7, with 12 bases matching TRBD1. CDR1 SGHAT and CDR2 FQNNGV come from the germline V gene. CDR3 length: 15 amino acids. After removal of 1 base from V and 6 bases from J, the junction contained 4 bases not matched to a gene. DNA of the CDR3: TGTGCCAGCAGCTTAGGGGACAGGGGGCCGATCGAGCAGTACTTC. Encoded protein: CASSLGDRGPIEQYF.

Many counts were recorded for this clonotype. The gene calls are TRBV18 and TRBJ1-2; no clear D. With 2 bases removed from V and 4 bases from J, the gap between germline ends came to 8 bases. Per germline, CDR1 KGHSH and CDR2 LQKENI. The CDR3 length is 13 residues. CDR3 nucleotides: TGTGCCAGCTCACCAACGCACGCCTATGGCTACACCTTC. It encodes CASSPTHAYGYTF.

This clonotype came up many times. The rearrangement joins TRBV2 to TRBJ1-2; a weak D match, TRBD1 (5 bases). This CDR3 is 13 amino acids long. Trimming took 6 bases from V and 6 from J, leaving 14 bases between them. The germline gives CDR1 SNHLY, CDR2 FYNNEI. CDR3 in DNA: TGTGCCAGCAGCGGAGACAGATTCGATGGCTACACCTTC. Its protein product is CASSGDRFDGYTF.

This clonotype was observed at least ten times. The gene calls are TRBV11-2 and TRBJ2-7, with TRBD2 matching 9 bases. After removal of 5 bases from V and 4 bases from J, the junction contained 18 bases not matched to a gene. The germline V gene encodes CDR1 SGHAT and CDR2 FQNNGV. This CDR3 has 18 amino acids. In DNA form, the CDR3 reads TGTGCCAGCAGCCTACACACGGGGTTCGGGCGGGAGGGTTACGAGCAGTACTTC. Translated: CASSLHTGFGREGYEQYF.

In its sample, this clonotype was seen many times. A much larger clone differs from this one at a single base, so this may be a read error. V gene TRBV27 combines with J gene TRBJ1-1, with TRBD1 matching over 8 bases. CDR1 and CDR2 from the germline V gene are MNHEY and SMNVEV (reference sequence). There are 13 residues in the CDR3. The V and J ends lost 5 bases and 3 bases, in that order; junction bases with no gene match: 2. CDR3 in DNA: TGTGCCAGCAGTACAGGGGGGTACACTGAAGCTTTCTTT. It encodes CASSTGGYTEAFF.

This clonotype was recorded at least ten times. The chain carries TRBV2 and TRBJ1-1; D possibly corresponds to TRBD1 (6 bases). The CDR3 sequence is 13 residues long. Trimming took off 4 bases at V and 7 bases at J, with 13 bases between the two ends. Germline CDR1 SNHLY, CDR2 FYNNEI. Here the CDR3 DNA reads TGTGCCAGCAGTGTCGTTGGACAGATTGAAGCTTTCTTT. It is translated as CASSVVGQIEAFF.

The rearrangement uses TRBV28 and TRBJ2-5, with 8 bases fitting TRBD1. This CDR3 spans 16 amino acids. Germline CDR1 is MDHEN and CDR2 is SYDVKM. The ends lost 6 bases at V and 3 bases at J; junction bases unmatched: 12. The CDR3 DNA sequence: TGTGCCAGCAGCGCGCTACAGGGACAGGCCGAAGAGACCCAGTACTTC. Translated, it gives CASSALQGQAEETQYF. Drawing the rest from reference TRBV28 and TRBJ2-5, the complete variable domain is DVKVTQSSRYLVKRTGEKVFLECVQDMDHENMFWYRQDPGLGLRLIYFSYDVKMKEKGDIPEGYSVSREKKERFSLILESASTNQTSMYLCASSALQGQAEETQYFGPGTRLLVL.

This clonotype was recorded at least ten times. The gene calls are TRBV20-1 and TRBJ2-7; D possibly corresponds to TRBD1 (5 bases). The CDR3 covers 14 residues. Trimming took off 0 bases at V and 6 bases at J, with 15 bases between the two ends. Per the germline V gene, CDR1 is DFQATT and CDR2 is SNEGSKA (reference sequence). The CDR3 region has the DNA TGCAGTGCTAGAGATGGGGCGGAAAGAAGCGAGCAGTACTTC. Translation gives CSARDGAERSEQYF.

As regards this clonotype: With a much larger clone just one base away, this may be a read error. The conserved phenylalanine or tryptophan normally closing the CDR3 is absent here, so this likely arose from a read error. The chain has TRBV15 and TRBJ1-4; D is uncertain. Trimming took 2 bases from V and 8 from J, leaving 9 bases between them. The CDR3 totals 13 residues. Looked up from germline, CDR1 is LNHNV and CDR2 is YYDKDF (reference sequence). The CDR3 spells CATSRNLMEKLFL. The CDR3 DNA is TGTGCCACCAGCAGAAACCTAATGGAAAAACTGTTTCTT.

This clonotype was found a few times. V is TRBV6-1 and J is TRBJ2-7, with D perhaps TRBD1 (6 bases). Germline V gene lookup returns CDR1 MNHNS and CDR2 SASEGT. V was shortened by 5 bases and J by 0 bases, with 11 bases between the two germline ends. The CDR3 sequence is 14 residues long. The CDR3 coding sequence is TGTGCCAGCAGTTCAAGGGACAACTCCTACGAGCAGTACTTC. Translating it yields CASSSRDNSYEQYF.

This clonotype appeared many times. The genes are TRBV13 and TRBJ2-1, with D perhaps matching TRBD1 (5 bases). The germline CDR1 and CDR2 sequences are PRHDT and FYEKMQ (reference sequence). Trimming stripped 1 base from V and 8 bases from J, with 9 bases between. This CDR3 is 13 amino acids long. In DNA form, the CDR3 reads TGTGCCAGCAGCTTAGTCCAGGGTCATGAGCAGTTCTTC. Encoded protein: CASSLVQGHEQFF. Complete variable domain (other parts from reference TRBV13 and TRBJ2-1): AAGVIQSPRHLIKEKRETATLKCYPIPRHDTVYWYQQGPGQDPQFLISFYEKMQSDKGSIPDRFSAQQFSDYHSELNMSSLELGDSALYFCASSLVQGHEQFFGPGTRLTVL.

The table lists this clonotype with many counts. The V call is TRBV28, the J call TRBJ2-2; possibly TRBD2 for D (5 bases). The CDR3 is 15 residues long. The ends were cut back, 2 bases at V and 4 bases at J, with 11 bases in the middle. Germline V gives CDR1 MDHEN, CDR2 SYDVKM. The CDR3 coding sequence is TGTGCCAGCAGTTTAGGGTTAGCGTCCACCGGGGAGCTGTTTTTT. It encodes CASSLGLASTGELFF. Based on the CDR3 plus reference TRBV28 and TRBJ2-2, the full variable domain is DVKVTQSSRYLVKRTGEKVFLECVQDMDHENMFWYRQDPGLGLRLIYFSYDVKMKEKGDIPEGYSVSREKKERFSLILESASTNQTSMYLCASSLGLASTGELFFGEGSRLTVL.

This clonotype was counted many times. V is TRBV6-1 and J is TRBJ2-1; 16 bases align to TRBD2. Per germline, CDR1 MNHNS and CDR2 SASEGT. The length of the CDR3 is 17 residues. V was pared by 6 bases and J by 10 bases, with 12 bases of the junction left unmatched. CDR3 in DNA: TGTGCCAGCAGCCACCCGGGGACTAGCGGGAGGGCCGGGGAGCAGTTCTTC. Its protein product is CASSHPGTSGRAGEQFF.

For this clonotype: A clone one base away is much larger, so this may be a read error. The chain links TRBV6-5 to TRBJ2-1; D not certain. Deletions cut 2 bases from V and 0 bases from J, with 8 bases between. This CDR3 has 15 amino acids. Germline V gene data show CDR1 as MNHEY and CDR2 as SVGAGI. The CDR3 DNA sequence: TGTGCCAGCAGTTACCCGAAGAACTCCTACAATGAGCAGTTCTTC. The encoded protein is CASSYPKNSYNEQFF.

This clonotype was seen repeatedly, ten times or more. One end of the junction varies from germline; a read error may be responsible. This sequence joins TRBV2 and TRBJ2-3; 7 bases line up with TRBD2. There are 15 residues in the CDR3. In germline, CDR1 is SNHLY, CDR2 FYNNEI. CDR3 DNA sequence: TGTGCCAGCAGTCAAGCGGGGACTAGCACAGATACGCAGTATTTT. This translates into CASSQAGTSTDTQYF.

This clonotype was counted at least ten times. The rearrangement links TRBV29-1 to TRBJ1-1; 10 bases fit TRBD1. CDR3 length equals 14 residues. Germline V gives CDR1 SQVTM, CDR2 ANQGSEA. J gave up 5 bases and V 4 bases, and 7 bases lay outside the gene matches. The CDR3: CSVARQGAGTEAFF. As DNA, the CDR3 is TGCAGCGTTGCACGACAGGGGGCGGGAACTGAAGCTTTCTTT.

This clonotype was picked up one time. V and J are TRBV12-3 or TRBV12-4 and TRBJ1-2; tentative D call: TRBD1 (5 bases). V shed 5 bases and J shed 6 bases, with 16 bases lying between them. The CDR3 spans 14 residues. CDR3 amino acids: CASSPQVLRNGYTF. The CDR3 DNA sequence: TGTGCCAGCAGTCCACAGGTTTTGCGAAATGGCTACACCTTC.

This clonotype was observed many times. The chain carries TRBV7-9 and TRBJ1-2; D is uncertain. The germline V gene has CDR1 SEHNR and CDR2 FQNEAQ (reference sequence). The length of the CDR3 is 16 residues. Between the trimmed V and J ends, which lost 3 bases and 1 base, there was a span of 15 bases. The CDR3 DNA sequence: TGTGCCAGCAGCTTGGTTGGAACAAGTCGTAACTATGGCTACACCTTC. It yields the protein CASSLVGTSRNYGYTF.

This clonotype was recorded a few times. The V and J genes are TRBV5-1 and TRBJ2-2; TRBD2 matches at 11 bases. The germline CDR1 and CDR2 sequences are SGHRS and YFSETQ. Losses at the gene ends were 4 bases for V and 2 bases for J; bases not matched to a gene: 4. There are 16 residues in the CDR3. CDR3 in DNA: TGCGCCAGCAGCCCGACTAGCGGGACAAACACCGGGGAGCTGTTTTTT. Amino acids: CASSPTSGTNTGELFF.

This chain uses TRBV7-8 with TRBJ1-4; D not resolved. CDR1 is SGHVS and CDR2 is FQNEAQ in the germline V gene. Trimming left V 1 base short and J 10 bases short, with 16 bases between. The CDR3 consists of 15 residues. The CDR3 loop is CASSLGSPTSGKLFF. CDR3 nucleotide sequence: TGTGCCAGCAGCTTAGGGAGCCCAACCAGCGGAAAACTGTTTTTT. Complete variable domain (other parts from reference TRBV7-8 and TRBJ1-4): GAGVSQSPRYKVAKRGQDVALRCDPISGHVSLFWYQQALGQGPEFLTYFQNEAQLDKSGLPSDRFFAERPEGSVSTLKIQRTQQEDSAVYLCASSLGSPTSGKLFFGSGTQLSVL.

In this sample, this clonotype turned up many times. The rearrangement joins TRBV11-2 to TRBJ2-5; D perhaps matches TRBD2 (6 bases). Germline V gene lookup returns CDR1 SGHAT and CDR2 FQNNGV. The CDR3 totals 12 residues. V was shortened by 4 bases and J by 5 bases, with 8 bases between the two germline ends. In nucleotides, the CDR3 is TGTGCCAGCAGCTATGGGGGGGAGACCCAGTACTTC. Protein sequence: CASSYGGETQYF. Combining the CDR3 with reference TRBV11-2 and TRBJ2-5 gives the whole variable domain EAGVAQSPRYKIIEKRQSVAFWCNPISGHATLYWYQQILGQGPKLLIQFQNNGVVDDSQLPKDRFSAERLKGVDSTLKIQPAKLEDSAVYLCASSYGGETQYFGPGTRLLVL.

This chain links TRBV24-1 with TRBJ1-1; 8 bases match TRBD1. Trimming cost V 2 bases and J 5 bases; bases outside gene matches: 6. Germline CDR1 reads KGHDR; CDR2 reads SFDVKD. The CDR3 is made up of 15 amino acids. The CDR3 protein is CATSDSRQGMTEAFF. CDR3 coding DNA: TGTGCCACCAGTGATTCGAGACAGGGGATGACTGAAGCTTTCTTT.

In regard to this clonotype: Being one base from a much bigger clone, this may be a read error. The CDR3 DNA reads as TGTGCCCGCGGTGATCCCCCGACTATTGAGCAGTACTTC. Protein product: CARGDPPTIEQYF. The chain has TRBV2 and TRBJ2-7; D is possibly TRBD2 (5 bases). The CDR3 consists of 13 residues. Germline values: CDR1 SNHLY, CDR2 FYNNEI. Trimming took off 11 bases at V and 7 bases at J, with 21 bases between the two ends.

In this sample, this clonotype turned up a few times. The chain joins TRBV28 to TRBJ2-4; D uncertain. Germline loops: CDR1 MDHEN, CDR2 SYDVKM. V lost 5 bases, J lost 7 bases, and 18 bases lay in between. The CDR3 runs to 15 residues. The DNA for the CDR3 is TGTGCCAGCAGTCCCTCCCCCGCATCGAGGAACATTCAGTACTTC. Translation gives CASSPSPASRNIQYF.

In this sample, this clonotype turned up a few times. The chain recombines TRBV9 with TRBJ2-3; D uncertain. Trimming pared 1 base from V and 10 bases from J, leaving 19 bases between. The germline gives CDR1 SGDLS, CDR2 YYNGEE. The length of the CDR3 is 15 residues. The CDR3 protein is CASSVFGLATDPQYF. The CDR3, as DNA: TGTGCCAGCAGCGTATTTGGCTTAGCAACGGACCCGCAGTATTTT. Drawing the rest from reference TRBV9 and TRBJ2-3, the complete variable domain is DSGVTQTPKHLITATGQRVTLRCSPRSGDLSVYWYQQSLDQGLQFLIQYYNGEERAKGNILERFSAQQFPDLHSELNLSSLELGDSALYFCASSVFGLATDPQYFGPGTRLTVL.

The chain combines TRBV6-1 with TRBJ1-1, with 7 bases matching TRBD1. CDR1 and CDR2 (germline): MNHNS, SASEGT. V lost 7 bases, J lost 11 bases, and 13 bases stayed unmatched. The CDR3 spans 13 residues. CDR3 DNA: TGTGCCAGCACCTTAGGAACAGGGGCGCGGGCTTTCTTT. This encodes CASTLGTGARAFF.

This clonotype was counted only a few times. V and J are TRBV5-1 and TRBJ2-1; no firm D call. Between the trimmed V and J ends, which lost 2 bases and 8 bases, there was a span of 8 bases. Germline CDR1 is SGHRS and CDR2 is YFSETQ. This CDR3 is 12 amino acids long. CDR3 in amino acids: CASSFSDDEQFF. CDR3 DNA sequence: TGCGCCAGCAGCTTCAGTGATGATGAGCAGTTCTTC.